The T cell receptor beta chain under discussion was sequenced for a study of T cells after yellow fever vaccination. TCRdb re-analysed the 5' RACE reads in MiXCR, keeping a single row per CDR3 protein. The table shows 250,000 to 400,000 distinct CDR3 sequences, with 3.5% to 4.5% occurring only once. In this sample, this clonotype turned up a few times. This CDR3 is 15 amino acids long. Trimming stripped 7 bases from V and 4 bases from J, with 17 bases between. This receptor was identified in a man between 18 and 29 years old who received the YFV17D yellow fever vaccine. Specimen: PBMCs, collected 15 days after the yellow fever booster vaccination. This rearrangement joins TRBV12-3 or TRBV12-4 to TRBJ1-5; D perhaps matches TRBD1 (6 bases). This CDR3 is CASNQNGGANQPQHF. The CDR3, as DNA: TGTGCCAGCAACCAAAACGGGGGGGCTAATCAGCCCCAGCATTTT.